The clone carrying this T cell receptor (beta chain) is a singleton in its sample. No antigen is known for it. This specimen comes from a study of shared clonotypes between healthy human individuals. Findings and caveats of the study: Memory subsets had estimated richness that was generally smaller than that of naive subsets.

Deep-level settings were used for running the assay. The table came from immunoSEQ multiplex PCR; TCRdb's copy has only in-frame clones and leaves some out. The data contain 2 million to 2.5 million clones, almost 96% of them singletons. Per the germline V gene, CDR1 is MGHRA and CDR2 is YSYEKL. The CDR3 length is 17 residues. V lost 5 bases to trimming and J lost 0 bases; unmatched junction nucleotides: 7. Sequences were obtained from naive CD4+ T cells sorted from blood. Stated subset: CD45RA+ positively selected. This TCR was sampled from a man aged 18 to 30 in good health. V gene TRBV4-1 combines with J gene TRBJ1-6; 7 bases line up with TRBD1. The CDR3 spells CASSSGQAISYNSPLHF. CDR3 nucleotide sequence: TGCGCCAGCAGCTCCGGACAGGCGATCTCCTATAATTCACCCCTCCACTTT.